These 21 T cell receptor beta chains were all obtained from the same sample, sequenced in a study of glioma-infiltrating T cells after dendritic cell vaccination. Using immunoSEQ multiplex PCR, the repertoire was profiled, and TCRdb retains in-frame clones only, with some absent. The sample gives tens of thousands of clones, 81% of which show up once; roughly 8.2% is in the top ten. Material: blood, obtained before dendritic cell vaccination. All receptors come from a human donor with glioblastoma.

This chain joins TRBV7-8 and TRBJ2-3, with D perhaps TRBD2 (7 bases). V was clipped by 2 bases and J by 8 bases, with 14 bases between them. This CDR3 is 14 amino acids long. CDR1 and CDR2 (germline): SGHVS, FQNEAQ. The DNA of the CDR3 is TGTGCCAGCAGCTTAACGGGGGGCCGGGGTACGCAGTATTTT. Translated, it gives CASSLTGGRGTQYF.

The chain joins TRBV9 to TRBJ1-6; D unclear. V was pared by 4 bases and J by 7 bases, with 15 bases between. CDR3 length: 15 residues. CDR1 is SGDLS, CDR2 YYNGEE, per germline. This CDR3 is CASSTRTDGNSPLHF. CDR3 in DNA: TGTGCCAGCAGCACTAGAACGGACGGGAATTCACCCCTCCACTTT.

The V call is TRBV5-1, the J call TRBJ2-5; 7 nucleotides agree with TRBD2. The ends lost 7 bases at V and 3 bases at J; junction bases unmatched: 12. Germline CDR1 and CDR2: SGHRS and YFSETQ. The CDR3 has 15 amino acids. CDR3 nucleotides: TGCGCCAGCTCGACACTAGCGCGACCCGAAGAGACCCAGTACTTC. Its protein product is CASSTLARPEETQYF.

This sequence joins TRBV5-6 and TRBJ1-1; 8 bases are a match to TRBD1. The CDR3 runs to 14 residues. With 4 bases clipped from V and 4 bases from J, the junction kept 6 bases outside the gene matches. The V gene's germline CDR1 is SGHDT and CDR2 YYEEEE. CDR3 coding DNA: TGTGCCAGCAGCCGCGGACAGGGAACCACTGAAGCTTTCTTT. Translating gives CASSRGQGTTEAFF.

This chain uses TRBV14 with TRBJ2-7; D is possibly TRBD1 (6 bases). The CDR3 consists of 15 residues. The germline V gene encodes CDR1 SGHDN and CDR2 FVKESK. The V gene lost 1 base and the J gene lost 4 bases, with 14 bases spanning the gap. The CDR3: CASSQGIWTVYEQYF. The CDR3 DNA follows: TGTGCCAGCAGCCAAGGGATTTGGACAGTGTACGAGCAGTACTTC.

V gene TRBV4-3 combines with J gene TRBJ1-4, with 9 bases that match TRBD1. Germline V gene lookup returns CDR1 LGHNA and CDR2 YSLEER. The junction had 10 bases not matched to a gene; V was cut back by 4 bases and J by 7 bases. The CDR3 sequence is 16 residues long. As DNA, the CDR3 is TGCGCCAGCAGCCTCAGGCCGGGACAGGGAGGTGAAAAACTGTTTTTT. This encodes CASSLRPGQGGEKLFF.

CDR3 sequence: CASSDGQGNTEAFF. The CDR3 nucleotides are TGTGCCAGCAGTGATGGGCAGGGTAACACTGAAGCTTTCTTT. The rearrangement joins TRBV25-1 to TRBJ1-1; D is perhaps TRBD1 (5 bases). This CDR3 has 14 residues. CDR1 and CDR2 (germline): MGHDK, SYGVNS. The V and J ends lost 3 bases and 2 bases respectively, with 10 bases between them.

V and J are TRBV30 and TRBJ1-4, with 8 bases that match TRBD1. CDR1 is GTSNPN and CDR2 is SVGIG in the germline V gene (reference sequence). The CDR3 is 17 amino acids. With V trimmed by 5 bases and J by 0 bases, 11 bases remained unmatched. The DNA of the CDR3 is TGTGCCTGGGGGGGCCCGGGACAGGCGGCAACTAATGAAAAACTGTTTTTT. This gives the protein CAWGGPGQAATNEKLFF.

The V and J genes are TRBV5-6 and TRBJ1-1; weak D call: TRBD1 (6 bases). CDR1 is SGHDT and CDR2 is YYEEEE in the germline V gene. With 0 bases removed from V and 1 base from J, the gap between germline ends came to 7 bases. This CDR3 has 14 residues. The CDR3: CASSLVGGNTEAFF. In nucleotides, the CDR3 is TGTGCCAGCAGCTTGGTAGGGGGGAACACTGAAGCTTTCTTT.

This clone was counted a few times. The chain is built from TRBV14 and TRBJ2-5; no clear D. Trimming took off 0 bases at V and 1 base at J, with 3 bases between the two ends. This CDR3 spans 13 amino acids. Germline V gene data show CDR1 as SGHDN and CDR2 as FVKESK. DNA of the CDR3: TGTGCCAGCAGCCAAGAACTCCAAGAGACCCAGTACTTC. It specifies CASSQELQETQYF. The full variable domain, with the rest looked up from reference TRBV14 and TRBJ2-5, is EAGVTQFPSHSVIEKGQTVTLRCDPISGHDNLYWYRRVMGKEIKFLLHFVKESKQDESGMPNNRFLAERTGGTYSTLKVQPAELEDSGVYFCASSQELQETQYFGPGTRLLVL.

The V gene is TRBV19, the J gene TRBJ2-3, with TRBD2 matching 10 bases. Germline V gene lookup returns CDR1 LNHDA and CDR2 SQIVND (reference sequence). After removal of 9 bases from V and 5 bases from J, the junction contained 11 bases not matched to a gene. The CDR3 extends over 15 amino acids. The CDR3 spells CASSSRAGGRDTQYF. CDR3 nucleotide sequence: TGTGCCAGCAGTTCCCGAGCGGGGGGGAGAGATACGCAGTATTTT.

This clone was observed a single time. This chain uses TRBV9 with TRBJ2-7; 11 bases line up with TRBD2. With V trimmed by 4 bases and J by 6 bases, 9 bases remained unmatched. This CDR3 is built from 15 residues. In germline, CDR1 is SGDLS, CDR2 YYNGEE. The CDR3 bases are TGTGCCAGCAGCCCCCGACTAGCGGGGTCGGGCGAGCAGTACTTC. This codes for CASSPRLAGSGEQYF.

The table lists this clone with a count of one. The chain employs TRBV7-9 and TRBJ1-4; 7 bases align to TRBD1. CDR1 is SEHNR, CDR2 FQNEAQ, per germline (reference sequence). The CDR3 spans 14 residues. Losses at the gene ends were 5 bases for V and 7 bases for J; bases not matched to a gene: 7. This chain's CDR3 is CASSPRTGAEKLFF. For the CDR3, the DNA is TGTGCCAGCAGCCCGAGGACAGGTGCTGAAAAACTGTTTTTT. The full variable domain, completed using reference TRBV7-9 and TRBJ1-4, is DTGVSQNPRHKITKRGQNVTFRCDPISEHNRLYWYRQTLGQGPEFLTYFQNEAQLEKSRLLSDRFSAERPKGSFSTLEIQRTEQGDSAMYLCASSPRTGAEKLFFGSGTQLSVL.

Of note for this clone: The sample contains more than one DNA sequence encoding this CDR3. The chain uses TRBV6-4 and TRBJ2-3, with a tentative D call TRBD2 (6 bases). The CDR3 extends over 16 amino acids. CDR1 MRHNA and CDR2 SNTAGT come from the germline V gene. Trimming took off 0 bases at V and 1 base at J, with 11 bases between the two ends. CDR3 nucleotide sequence: TGTGCCAGCAGTGACTCGAGTGGCGGGGGCACAGATACGCAGTATTTT. Translated: CASSDSSGGGTDTQYF.

The chain is built from TRBV21-1 and TRBJ1-6; the table's D call, TRBD1, was not checked against the DNA. TRBV21-1 is a pseudogene segment. This CDR3 comprises 16 residues. The CDR3 region has the DNA TGTGCCAGCAGCCTAGTCGGACAGAAGAAGGACTCACCCCTCCACTTT. Translating gives CASSLVGQKKDSPLHF.

The genes are TRBV2 and TRBJ2-7; a possible D gene is TRBD2 (5 bases). CDR1 SNHLY and CDR2 FYNNEI come from the germline V gene. V dropped 8 bases and J dropped 6 bases, with 20 bases sitting between them. The CDR3 is 14 amino acids. CDR3 protein: CASGLSPDGGEQYF. The CDR3 DNA reads as TGTGCCAGCGGACTTTCCCCTGATGGTGGCGAGCAGTACTTC.

The gene calls are TRBV9 and TRBJ2-3; 9 nucleotides agree with TRBD2. The J segment lost 1 base and the V segment lost 4 bases, leaving 1 base of the junction unmatched. Looked up from germline, CDR1 is SGDLS and CDR2 is YYNGEE. The length of the CDR3 is 14 residues. This CDR3 reads CASSSSGGTDTQYF. The CDR3 nucleotides read TGTGCCAGCAGCTCTAGCGGGGGCACAGATACGCAGTATTTT.

J is TRBJ1-6 and V is TRBV18; maybe TRBD1 (6 bases). CDR3 length: 14 amino acids. V gave up 2 bases and J gave up 10 bases, with 12 bases separating them. The germline gives CDR1 KGHSH, CDR2 LQKENI. The DNA for the CDR3 is TGTGCCAGCTCACCAACAGGGTTTCGGTCACCCCTCCACTTT. It is translated as CASSPTGFRSPLHF.

CDR3 residues: CASSQPDREQYF. CDR3 DNA sequence: TGTGCCAGCAGCCAACCCGACAGAGAGCAGTACTTC. The V and J genes are TRBV11-1 and TRBJ2-5, with D tentatively TRBD1 (5 bases). V was clipped by 5 bases and J by 11 bases, with 15 bases between them. The CDR3 totals 12 residues. Germline CDR1 is SGHAT and CDR2 is FQDESV (reference sequence).

This clone was detected only a few times. The rearrangement uses TRBV6-4 and TRBJ1-6, with TRBD1 as a possible D gene (5 bases). V was trimmed by 1 base and J by 9 bases, leaving 13 bases between them. Germline values: CDR1 MRHNA, CDR2 SNTAGT. The CDR3 runs to 15 residues. CDR3 nucleotides: TGTGCCAGCAGTGACTATGGGGCGGAAAGTTCACCCCTCCACTTT. Its protein product is CASSDYGAESSPLHF.

This clone has more than one count but fewer than ten. This chain links TRBV5-1 with TRBJ2-5, with a tentative D call TRBD1 (7 bases). Trimming cost V 5 bases and J 5 bases, with 16 bases left between them. The CDR3 sequence is 14 residues long. The germline V gene encodes CDR1 SGHRS and CDR2 YFSETQ. The DNA for the CDR3 is TGCGCCAGCAGTTTATTGACAGGGAGGGAGACCCAGTACTTC. Protein: CASSLLTGRETQYF.